The source of this T cell receptor (beta chain) is a study of blood T cell repertoires in COVID-19. Per the authors' pipeline: It was from reference gene primer amplification that nucleated cell counts were estimated. Profiling relied on immunoSEQ multiplex PCR, and the TCRdb table lists in-frame clones only, not all of them. D and trimming were read from the DNA, whereas the V and J calls and clone size are those reported in that table. The sample carries fewer than 100,000 clones, around 75% recorded once. The CDR3 runs 15 residues. V shed 5 bases and J shed 6 bases, with 16 bases lying between them. The germline V gene encodes CDR1 LNHDA and CDR2 SQIVND (reference sequence).

The V call is TRBV19, the J call TRBJ2-2, with a weak D call TRBD2 (5 bases). Material: peripheral blood. The sequence was collected from a man in his sixties or seventies with acute or convalescent COVID-19. In DNA, the CDR3 is TGTGCCAGTAGTCTCAGCGGCCCCTCCGCCGGGGAGCTGTTTTTT. Translation gives CASSLSGPSAGELFF.